The 30 T cell receptor beta chains in this list originate from one sample, sequenced in a study of blood T cells in healthy people across ages. A second PCR of 7 to 11 cycles used a sample-barcoded 5' primer and a J-beta primer mix. TCRdb re-derived calls from the 5' RACE reads in MiXCR, one entry per CDR3 protein. Of approximately 1.5 million distinct CDR3 sequences in the sample, approximately 43% are singletons; the top ten hold about 3.8%. Material: blood. The receptors stem from a woman aged 18-30 years in good health.

CDR3 in amino acids: CASSKSGGRELFF. Here the CDR3 DNA reads TGTGCCAGCAGCAAAAGCGGGGGACGGGAGCTGTTTTTT. The chain employs TRBV9 and TRBJ2-2, with TRBD2 matching 8 bases. CDR1 is SGDLS, CDR2 YYNGEE, per germline. CDR3 length equals 13 residues. Germline trimming cut 4 bases from V and 9 bases from J; bases unmatched to any gene: 5. The full variable domain, rest sourced from reference TRBV9 and TRBJ2-2, is DSGVTQTPKHLITATGQRVTLRCSPRSGDLSVYWYQQSLDQGLQFLIQYYNGEERAKGNILERFSAQQFPDLHSELNLSSLELGDSALYFCASSKSGGRELFFGEGSRLTVL.

The V call is TRBV27, the J call TRBJ2-1; D might be TRBD2 (6 bases). Germline assignment: CDR1 MNHEY and CDR2 SMNVEV (reference sequence). This CDR3 is built from 15 residues. V was pared by 5 bases and J by 4 bases, with 15 bases between. CDR3 in DNA: TGTGCCAGCAGTCCCGGGACTTACAATTACAATGAGCAGTTCTTC. Translated: CASSPGTYNYNEQFF.

V usage is TRBV30 and J usage is TRBJ1-1; D is ambiguous. Trimming removed 2 bases from V and 1 base from J, with 8 bases in between. The CDR3 has 13 residues. Germline CDR1 GTSNPN, CDR2 SVGIG (reference sequence). CDR3 protein: CAWSRAANTEAFF. In nucleotides, the CDR3 is TGTGCCTGGAGTAGGGCAGCGAACACTGAAGCTTTCTTT.

The chain has TRBV29-1 and TRBJ1-2; TRBD1 matches at 7 bases. The V gene end was trimmed by 8 bases and the J gene end by 6 bases; junction bases not matched to a gene: 6. CDR3 length: 11 residues. Germline values: CDR1 SQVTM, CDR2 ANQGSEA. The CDR3 reads CSIGQADGYTF. The CDR3 DNA reads TGCAGCATCGGACAGGCTGATGGCTACACCTTC.

This clonotype turned up a few times. This CDR3 reads CSVLWGSAGELFF. In DNA form, the CDR3 reads TGCAGCGTTCTTTGGGGTAGCGCCGGGGAGCTGTTTTTT. V is TRBV29-1 and J is TRBJ2-2, with a weak D call TRBD2 (5 bases). The CDR3 consists of 13 residues. V gave up 5 bases and J gave up 6 bases, with 13 bases separating them. CDR1 and CDR2 (germline): SQVTM, ANQGSEA.

To note about this clonotype: This CDR3 fails to terminate in the conserved phenylalanine or tryptophan, so it likely reflects a read error. The chain has TRBV6-5 and TRBJ2-7, with 9 bases that match TRBD1. The V gene's germline CDR1 is MNHEY and CDR2 SVGAGI. The V gene end was trimmed by 2 bases and the J gene end by 1 base; junction bases not matched to a gene: 9. The CDR3 is 17 residues long. The CDR3 region is CASSYAGPGQGSYEQYL. The CDR3 DNA is TGTGCCAGCAGTTACGCGGGACCGGGACAGGGTTCCTACGAGCAGTACTTA.

The chain uses TRBV20-1 and TRBJ2-5; 10 nucleotides align to TRBD2. The CDR3 covers 15 residues. The V and J ends lost 6 bases and 11 bases, in that order; junction bases with no gene match: 18. CDR1 and CDR2 (germline): DFQATT, SNEGSKA (reference sequence). The DNA for the CDR3 is TGCAGTGCGGGGAGGAGGGCTAGCGGGGGAGATGAGCAGTACTTC. Protein: CSAGRRASGGDEQYF.

The CDR3 region has the DNA TGCAGCGTTGAGGACGGGAGGGCTTTCAATGAGCAGTTCTTC. Translating it yields CSVEDGRAFNEQFF. This rearrangement joins TRBV29-1 to TRBJ2-1; 8 bases fit TRBD2. Germline trimming cut 3 bases from V and 6 bases from J; bases unmatched to any gene: 7. This CDR3 is built from 14 residues. Germline V gives CDR1 SQVTM, CDR2 ANQGSEA.

This clonotype appeared a few times. The V and J genes are TRBV3-1 and TRBJ1-2; D is unresolved. CDR1 is LGHDT, CDR2 YNNKEL, per germline (reference sequence). The CDR3 loop spans 14 amino acids. The V end lost 0 bases, the J end lost 8 bases, and 13 bases lay between the germline ends. This chain's CDR3 is CASSQEAGIKGYTF. The CDR3 DNA reads as TGTGCCAGCAGCCAAGAAGCCGGTATTAAGGGCTACACCTTC.

The gene calls are TRBV27 and TRBJ1-1; D is undetermined. From germline, CDR1 is MNHEY and CDR2 SMNVEV (reference sequence). This CDR3 region has 14 residues. Trimming shortened V by 5 bases and J by 2 bases, and 12 bases separated the two germline ends. The DNA of the CDR3 is TGTGCCAGCAGTGTGAATGGAGCCAACACTGAAGCTTTCTTT. Protein sequence: CASSVNGANTEAFF.

Ten or more counts support this clonotype. This chain joins TRBV7-2 and TRBJ2-7; a weak D match, TRBD1 (6 bases). V was pared by 3 bases and J by 0 bases, with 9 bases between. The CDR3 has 14 residues. Germline values: CDR1 SGHTA, CDR2 FQGNSA. This chain's CDR3 is CASSFDRSSYEQYF. The CDR3 bases are TGTGCCAGCAGCTTCGACAGGAGCTCCTACGAGCAGTACTTC.

This chain uses TRBV2 with TRBJ1-4, with a weak D call TRBD1 (6 bases). The V and J ends lost 5 bases and 0 bases respectively, with 19 bases between them. CDR1 and CDR2 from the germline V gene are SNHLY and FYNNEI. This CDR3 region has 18 residues. CDR3 nucleotides: TGTGCCAGCAGTCGACAGGCAGAGAAACTTGCAACTAATGAAAAACTGTTTTTT. The encoded protein is CASSRQAEKLATNEKLFF.

The chain combines TRBV4-1 with TRBJ1-5; tentative D call: TRBD1 (6 bases). The CDR3 is 13 residues long. Trimming shortened V by 8 bases and J by 5 bases, and 13 bases separated the two germline ends. Germline-derived CDR1 and CDR2 are MGHRA and YSYEKL. This CDR3 is CASASGADQPQHF. In DNA, the CDR3 is TGCGCCAGCGCTTCGGGGGCCGATCAGCCCCAGCATTTT.

The gene calls are TRBV6-2 or TRBV6-3 and TRBJ2-7; D gene uncertain. The germline V and J ends were trimmed by 5 bases and 2 bases, with 16 bases remaining between them. Germline CDR1 MNHEY, CDR2 SVGEGT. The CDR3 sequence is 15 residues long. CDR3 sequence: CASSPTDSGTYEQYF. In DNA form, the CDR3 reads TGTGCCAGCAGTCCGACCGACTCTGGGACCTACGAGCAGTACTTC.

This rearrangement joins TRBV6-5 to TRBJ1-2; D gene unclear. Looked up from germline, CDR1 is MNHEY and CDR2 is SVGAGI. The CDR3 is 14 amino acids. V gave up 4 bases and J gave up 5 bases, with 14 bases separating them. The CDR3: CASSSLRGWYGYTF. The CDR3 coding sequence is TGTGCCAGCAGTTCGCTACGGGGTTGGTATGGCTACACCTTC.

The chain is built from TRBV13 and TRBJ2-3; D is ambiguous. The CDR3 covers 14 residues. The germline V gene encodes CDR1 PRHDT and CDR2 FYEKMQ (reference sequence). Trimming took 2 bases from V and 4 from J, leaving 10 bases between them. CDR3 protein: CASSLRVLADTQYF. The CDR3, as DNA: TGTGCCAGCAGCTTACGCGTTTTAGCAGATACGCAGTATTTT.

This chain links TRBV7-2 with TRBJ2-1; weak D call: TRBD1 (6 bases). Germline CDR1 SGHTA, CDR2 FQGNSA. The V end lost 6 bases, the J end lost 4 bases, and 13 bases lay between the germline ends. The CDR3 sequence is 14 residues long. In DNA, the CDR3 is TGTGCCAGCAGGCAATCGACAGGATACAATGAGCAGTTCTTC. Translating gives CASRQSTGYNEQFF. Together with reference TRBV7-2 and TRBJ2-1, the CDR3 gives the full variable domain: GAGVSQSPSNKVTEKGKDVELRCDPISGHTALYWYRQSLGQGLEFLIYFQGNSAPDKSGLPSDRFSAERTGGSVSTLTIQRTQQEDSAVYLCASRQSTGYNEQFFGPGTRLTVL.

The chain uses TRBV4-1 and TRBJ1-6, with D uncertain. Germline CDR1 and CDR2: MGHRA and YSYEKL. The CDR3 is 16 amino acids. V lost 2 bases, J lost 7 bases, and 15 bases lay in between. The CDR3 DNA follows: TGCGCCAGCAGCCAAAGGTCTGGAGGGATGAATTCACCCCTCCACTTT. Protein: CASSQRSGGMNSPLHF.

This chain links TRBV20-1 with TRBJ2-7; 9 bases line up with TRBD1. Trimming removed 4 bases from V and 3 bases from J; junction bases left unmatched: 4. The CDR3 contains 13 residues. Looked up from germline, CDR1 is DFQATT and CDR2 is SNEGSKA (reference sequence). CDR3 protein: CSAIPGQGYEQYF. The CDR3 DNA reads as TGCAGTGCTATACCGGGACAGGGCTACGAGCAGTACTTC.

V and J are TRBV20-1 and TRBJ2-1; 14 nucleotides match TRBD2. The germline gives CDR1 DFQATT, CDR2 SNEGSKA (reference sequence). J lost 5 bases, V lost 3 bases, and 3 bases had no gene match. The CDR3 contains 15 residues. CDR3 amino acids: CSARTSGGADNEQFF. For the CDR3, the DNA is TGCAGTGCTAGGACTAGCGGGGGGGCCGACAATGAGCAGTTCTTC.

This clonotype was picked up one time. The V and J genes are TRBV27 and TRBJ1-5, with a weak D call TRBD1 (5 bases). V was shortened by 9 bases and J by 0 bases, with 15 bases between the two germline ends. This CDR3 comprises 15 residues. Germline V CDR1 and CDR2: MNHEY, SMNVEV (reference sequence). CDR3 DNA: TGTGCCAGTTCGAAGGTGGGGGATAGCAATCAGCCCCAGCATTTT. It is translated as CASSKVGDSNQPQHF.

This chain links TRBV4-2 with TRBJ2-1; 10 nucleotides agree with TRBD2. The CDR3 has 16 amino acids. Unmatched junction bases numbered 11, after V lost 5 bases and J lost 7 bases. In germline, CDR1 is LGHNA, CDR2 YNFKEQ. CDR3 sequence: CASSVRISGRWNEQFF. The CDR3 nucleotides read TGTGCCAGCAGCGTGAGGATTAGCGGGAGGTGGAATGAGCAGTTCTTC.

The table lists this clonotype with a few counts. The V call is TRBV27, the J call TRBJ2-7; D is undetermined. CDR1 and CDR2 (germline): MNHEY, SMNVEV (reference sequence). The CDR3 is made up of 13 amino acids. V lost 6 bases to trimming and J lost 2 bases, with 11 bases between them. The CDR3 DNA reads TGTGCCAGCAGAGCTATAGGCGCCTACGAGCAGTACTTC. Amino acid sequence: CASRAIGAYEQYF.

The chain joins TRBV10-3 to TRBJ2-1; TRBD2 is a possible D gene (6 bases). Trimming cost V 8 bases and J 0 bases, with 8 bases left between them. This CDR3 is built from 13 residues. Germline-derived CDR1 and CDR2 are ENHRY and SYGVKD. This chain's CDR3 is CAIGGSSYNEQFF. CDR3 sequence (DNA): TGTGCCATCGGGGGGAGCTCCTACAATGAGCAGTTCTTC.

This sequence joins TRBV28 and TRBJ2-7, with TRBD1 identical over 9 bases. After removal of 10 bases from V and 3 bases from J, the junction contained 7 bases not matched to a gene. The V gene's germline CDR1 is MDHEN and CDR2 SYDVKM. The length of the CDR3 is 13 residues. The CDR3 here is CATWDREGYEQYF. The CDR3 DNA reads TGTGCCACTTGGGACAGGGAAGGCTACGAGCAGTACTTC.

This chain connects TRBV2 to TRBJ2-3; 8 bases map to TRBD1. With 0 bases clipped from V and 5 bases from J, the junction kept 7 bases outside the gene matches. The germline V gene has CDR1 SNHLY and CDR2 FYNNEI. This CDR3 comprises 16 residues. In DNA form, the CDR3 reads TGTGCCAGCAGTGAAGCTGTCAGGGGGCCTAGAGATACGCAGTATTTT. Amino acids: CASSEAVRGPRDTQYF.

CDR3 coding DNA: TGTGCCAGCAGCCAAGTTGGGCGGAACTACAATGAGCAGTTCTTC. Its protein product is CASSQVGRNYNEQFF. The chain uses TRBV3-1 and TRBJ2-1; no reliable D call. The length of the CDR3 is 15 residues. V was trimmed by 1 base and J by 3 bases, leaving 10 bases between them. The germline V gene has CDR1 LGHDT and CDR2 YNNKEL (reference sequence).

The chain combines TRBV3-1 with TRBJ2-4; D gene unclear. V was cut by 0 bases and J by 2 bases, with 11 bases left in between. The CDR3 consists of 16 residues. Germline values: CDR1 LGHDT, CDR2 YNNKEL (reference sequence). CDR3 in amino acids: CASSQEGRGPKNIQYF. CDR3 coding DNA: TGTGCCAGCAGCCAAGAAGGCCGCGGCCCCAAAAACATTCAGTACTTC.

The chain recombines TRBV29-1 with TRBJ2-7; possible D gene TRBD1, 6 bases. Germline-derived CDR1 and CDR2 are SQVTM and ANQGSEA. V gave up 3 bases and J gave up 3 bases, with 15 bases separating them. This CDR3 region has 14 residues. CDR3 loop: CSVEGADKSYEQYF. CDR3 coding DNA: TGCAGCGTTGAGGGGGCAGATAAAAGCTACGAGCAGTACTTC.

CDR3: CASSQAGDSTDTQYF. The CDR3 coding sequence is TGCGCCAGCAGCCAAGCAGGGGACAGCACAGATACGCAGTATTTT. The rearrangement joins TRBV4-3 to TRBJ2-3; TRBD1 might be the D (6 bases). The V end lost 1 base, the J end lost 0 bases, and 8 bases lay between the germline ends. In germline, CDR1 is LGHNA, CDR2 YSLEER. The CDR3 totals 15 residues.